Below, one TCR beta chain is given with its context. The CDR3 end falls 3 residues outside the read, so it is completed with the germline J gene. This specimen belongs to a study of T cells in women clearing cervical HPV infection. In the study overall: Controls gave blood once infection was undetectable; cases at lesion identification.

From germline, CDR1 is SGHVS and CDR2 FQNEAQ. With 5 bases removed from V and 4 bases from J, the gap between germline ends came to 9 bases. This CDR3 region has 12 residues. This table comes from immunoSEQ multiplex PCR, and its TCRdb copy is limited to in-frame clones, with some not included. The sample table sets out tens of thousands of clones. Sequenced sample: blood buffy coat. This receptor was identified in a woman aged 18 to 75 with a cervical HPV16 infection that either progressed to CIN3+ or cleared (not recorded which). The chain couples TRBV7-8 to TRBJ2-7, with D unresolved. The sequenced part of the CDR3 DNA is TGTGCCAGCAGCCCAAACAATTACGAG. Translation: CASSPNNYE. The full CDR3 reads CASSPNNYEQYF.